This TCR beta chain was recorded in a study of T cells in Graves' hyperthyroidism and ophthalmopathy. Using RNA transcripts as the source, TCR beta CDR3 regions were amplified. HTBI primers were the set used in a first-round RT-PCR of the TCR CDR3. In TCRdb, the multiplex PCR reads were re-called with MiXCR into one record per CDR3 protein. The sample holds roughly 600,000 distinct CDR3 sequences; 13% to 15% are singletons and the top ten take around 13%. The germline CDR1 and CDR2 sequences are MDHEN and SYDVKM. The CDR3 spans 15 residues. Germline trimming cut 4 bases from V and 6 bases from J; bases unmatched to any gene: 7.

The receptor's source is a woman between 50 and 59 years old with Graves' ophthalmopathy. This chain uses TRBV28 with TRBJ1-5; 9 bases map to TRBD1. The sample was blood. CDR3 loop: CASSWGQGRTQPQHF. The DNA for the CDR3 is TGTGCCAGCAGTTGGGGACAGGGAAGGACTCAGCCCCAGCATTTT.